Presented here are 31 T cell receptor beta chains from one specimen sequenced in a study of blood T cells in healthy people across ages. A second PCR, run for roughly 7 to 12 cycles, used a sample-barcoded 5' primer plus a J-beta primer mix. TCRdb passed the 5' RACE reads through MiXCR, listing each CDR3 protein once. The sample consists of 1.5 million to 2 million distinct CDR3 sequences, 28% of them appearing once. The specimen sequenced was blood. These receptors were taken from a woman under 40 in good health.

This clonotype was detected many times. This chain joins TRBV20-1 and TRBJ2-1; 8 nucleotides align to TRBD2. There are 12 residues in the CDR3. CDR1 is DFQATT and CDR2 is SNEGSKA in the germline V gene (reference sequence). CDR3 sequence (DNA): TGCAGCGGGAGGGGCCCCTACAATGAGCAGTTCTTC. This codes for CSGRGPYNEQFF.

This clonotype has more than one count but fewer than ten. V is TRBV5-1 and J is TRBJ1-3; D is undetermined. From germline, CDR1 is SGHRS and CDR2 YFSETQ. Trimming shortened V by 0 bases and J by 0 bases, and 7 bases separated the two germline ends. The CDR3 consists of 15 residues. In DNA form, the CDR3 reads TGCGCCAGCAGCTTGGACAGAGTCTCTGGAAACACCATATATTTT. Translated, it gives CASSLDRVSGNTIYF.

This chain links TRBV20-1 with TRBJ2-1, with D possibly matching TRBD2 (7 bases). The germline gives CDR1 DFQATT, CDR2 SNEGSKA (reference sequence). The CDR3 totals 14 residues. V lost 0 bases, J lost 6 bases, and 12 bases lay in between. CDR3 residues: CSAREGGACNEQFF. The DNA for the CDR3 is TGCAGTGCTAGAGAGGGGGGGGCATGCAATGAGCAGTTCTTC.

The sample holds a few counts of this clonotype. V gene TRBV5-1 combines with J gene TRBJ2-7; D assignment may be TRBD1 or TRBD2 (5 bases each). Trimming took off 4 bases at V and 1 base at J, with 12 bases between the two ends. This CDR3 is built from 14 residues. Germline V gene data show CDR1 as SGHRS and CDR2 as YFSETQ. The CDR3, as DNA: TGCGCCAGCAGCCGCCGGGACGCATCCTACGAGCAGTACTTC. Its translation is CASSRRDASYEQYF.

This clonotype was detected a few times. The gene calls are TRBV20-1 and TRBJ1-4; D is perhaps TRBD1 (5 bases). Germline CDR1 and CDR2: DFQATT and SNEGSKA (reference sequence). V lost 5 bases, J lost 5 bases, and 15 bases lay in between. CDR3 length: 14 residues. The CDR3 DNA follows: TGCAGTGCTTGGACCGGGACGGTAAATGAAAAACTGTTTTTT. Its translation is CSAWTGTVNEKLFF.

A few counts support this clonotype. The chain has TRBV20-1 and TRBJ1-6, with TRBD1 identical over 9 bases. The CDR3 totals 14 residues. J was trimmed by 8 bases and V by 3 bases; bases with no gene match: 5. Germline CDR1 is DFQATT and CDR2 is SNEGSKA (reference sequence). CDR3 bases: TGCAGTGCTAGGGGGGACAGGGCTGATTCACCCCTCCACTTT. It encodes CSARGDRADSPLHF.

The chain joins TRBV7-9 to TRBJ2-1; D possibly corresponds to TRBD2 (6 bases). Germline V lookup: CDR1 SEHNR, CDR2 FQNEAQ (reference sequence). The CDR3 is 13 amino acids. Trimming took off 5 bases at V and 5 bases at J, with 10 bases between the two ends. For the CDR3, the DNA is TGTGCCAGCAGCCTGAGACTAGACAATGAGCAGTTCTTC. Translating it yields CASSLRLDNEQFF.

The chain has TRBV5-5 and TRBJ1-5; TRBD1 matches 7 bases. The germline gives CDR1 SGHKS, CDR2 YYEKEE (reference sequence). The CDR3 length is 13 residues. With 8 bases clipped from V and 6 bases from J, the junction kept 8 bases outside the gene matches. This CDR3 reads CASQGDWGQPQHF. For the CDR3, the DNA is TGTGCCAGTCAGGGGGACTGGGGTCAGCCCCAGCATTTT.

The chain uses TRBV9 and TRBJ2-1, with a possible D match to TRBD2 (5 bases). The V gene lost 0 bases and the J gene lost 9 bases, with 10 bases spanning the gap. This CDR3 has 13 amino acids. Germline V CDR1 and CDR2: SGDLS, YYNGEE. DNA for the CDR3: TGTGCCAGCAGCGTAGATGGCGGGTTTGAGCAGTTCTTC. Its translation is CASSVDGGFEQFF.

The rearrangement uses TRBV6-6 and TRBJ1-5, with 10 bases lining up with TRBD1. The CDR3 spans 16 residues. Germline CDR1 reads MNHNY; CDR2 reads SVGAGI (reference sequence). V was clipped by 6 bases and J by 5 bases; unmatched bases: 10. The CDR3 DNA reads TGTGCCAGCAGGTCAACAGGGGGACAGGGGCATCAGCCCCAGCATTTT. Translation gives CASRSTGGQGHQPQHF.

CDR3 in DNA: TGTGCCAGCAGTTTAGCGCTTGGGGGCTATCAGCCCCAGCATTTT. Translation: CASSLALGGYQPQHF. The V and J genes are TRBV12-3 or TRBV12-4 and TRBJ1-5, with D maybe TRBD1 (6 bases). V lost 0 bases, J lost 5 bases, and 11 bases lay in between. The CDR3 totals 15 residues.

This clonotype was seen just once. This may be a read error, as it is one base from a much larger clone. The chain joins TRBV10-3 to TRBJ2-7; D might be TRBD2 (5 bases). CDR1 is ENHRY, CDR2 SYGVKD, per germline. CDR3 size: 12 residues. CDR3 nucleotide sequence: TGTGTCATCAGTGACGGAGGCTACGAGCAGTACTTC. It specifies CVISDGGYEQYF.

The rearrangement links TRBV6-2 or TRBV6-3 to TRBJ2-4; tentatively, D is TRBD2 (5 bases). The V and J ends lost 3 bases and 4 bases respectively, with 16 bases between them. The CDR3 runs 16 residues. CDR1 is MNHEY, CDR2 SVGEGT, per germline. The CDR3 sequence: CASSYVGVVGKNIQYF. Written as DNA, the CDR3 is TGTGCCAGCAGTTATGTCGGGGTAGTTGGTAAAAACATTCAGTACTTC.

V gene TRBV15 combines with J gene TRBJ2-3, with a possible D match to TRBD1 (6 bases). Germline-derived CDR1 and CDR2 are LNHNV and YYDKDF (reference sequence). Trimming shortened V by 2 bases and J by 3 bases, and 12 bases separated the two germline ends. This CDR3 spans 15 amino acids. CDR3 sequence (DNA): TGTGCCACCAGCAGAAGGGACATCGATACAGATACGCAGTATTTT. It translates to CATSRRDIDTDTQYF.

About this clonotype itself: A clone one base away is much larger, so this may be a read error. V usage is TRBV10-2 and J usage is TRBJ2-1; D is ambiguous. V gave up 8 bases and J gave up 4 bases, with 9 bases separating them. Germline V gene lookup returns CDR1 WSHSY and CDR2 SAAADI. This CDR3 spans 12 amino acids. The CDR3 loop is CASRVQYNEQFF. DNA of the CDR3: TGCGCCAGCCGTGTACAATACAATGAGCAGTTCTTC.

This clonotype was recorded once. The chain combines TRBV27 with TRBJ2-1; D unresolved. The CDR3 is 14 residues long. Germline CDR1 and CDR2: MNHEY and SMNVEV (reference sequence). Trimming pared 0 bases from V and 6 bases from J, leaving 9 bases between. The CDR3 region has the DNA TGTGCCAGCAGTTTATCGCGGAACATCAATGAGCAGTTCTTC. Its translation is CASSLSRNINEQFF.

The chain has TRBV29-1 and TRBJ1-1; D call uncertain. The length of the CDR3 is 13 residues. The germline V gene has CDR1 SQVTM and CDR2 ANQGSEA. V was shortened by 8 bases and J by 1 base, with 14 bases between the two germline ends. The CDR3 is CSCLREGNTEAFF. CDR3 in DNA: TGCAGCTGTTTGCGGGAAGGGAACACTGAAGCTTTCTTT.

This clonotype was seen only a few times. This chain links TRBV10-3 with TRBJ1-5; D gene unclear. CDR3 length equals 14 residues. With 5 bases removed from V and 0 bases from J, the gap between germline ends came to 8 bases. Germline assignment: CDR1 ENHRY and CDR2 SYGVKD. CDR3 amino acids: CAISRVGSNQPQHF. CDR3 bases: TGTGCCATCAGTCGAGTAGGTAGCAATCAGCCCCAGCATTTT.

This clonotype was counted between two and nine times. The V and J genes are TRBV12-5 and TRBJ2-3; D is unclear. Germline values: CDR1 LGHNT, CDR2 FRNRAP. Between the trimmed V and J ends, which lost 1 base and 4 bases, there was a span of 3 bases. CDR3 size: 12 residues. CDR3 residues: CASGLASDTQYF. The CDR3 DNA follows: TGTGCTAGTGGTTTGGCCTCAGATACGCAGTATTTT.

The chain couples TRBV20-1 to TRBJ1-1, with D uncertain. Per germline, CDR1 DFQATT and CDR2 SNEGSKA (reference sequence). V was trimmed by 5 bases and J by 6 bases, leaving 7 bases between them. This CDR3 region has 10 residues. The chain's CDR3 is CSAPFSEAFF. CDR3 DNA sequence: TGCAGTGCTCCTTTCTCTGAAGCTTTCTTT.

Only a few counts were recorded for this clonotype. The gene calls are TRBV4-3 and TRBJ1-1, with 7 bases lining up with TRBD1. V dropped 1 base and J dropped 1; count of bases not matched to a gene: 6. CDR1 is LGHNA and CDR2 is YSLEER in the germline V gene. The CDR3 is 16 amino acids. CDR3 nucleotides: TGCGCCAGCAGCCAAGGAACAGGGGCGGGGAACACTGAAGCTTTCTTT. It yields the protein CASSQGTGAGNTEAFF.

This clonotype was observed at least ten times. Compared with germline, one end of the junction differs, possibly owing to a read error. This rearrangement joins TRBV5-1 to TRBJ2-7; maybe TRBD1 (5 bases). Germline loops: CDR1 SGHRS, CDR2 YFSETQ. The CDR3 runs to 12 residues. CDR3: CASSLAGSEQYF. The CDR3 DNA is TGTGCCAGCAGCTTAGCAGGGTCCGAGCAGTACTTC.

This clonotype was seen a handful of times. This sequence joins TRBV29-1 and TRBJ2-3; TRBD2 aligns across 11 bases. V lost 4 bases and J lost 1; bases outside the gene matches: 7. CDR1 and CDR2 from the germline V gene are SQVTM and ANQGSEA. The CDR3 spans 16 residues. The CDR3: CSVGPTSGGRTDTQYF. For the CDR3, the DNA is TGCAGCGTTGGCCCAACTAGCGGGGGCCGCACAGATACGCAGTATTTT.

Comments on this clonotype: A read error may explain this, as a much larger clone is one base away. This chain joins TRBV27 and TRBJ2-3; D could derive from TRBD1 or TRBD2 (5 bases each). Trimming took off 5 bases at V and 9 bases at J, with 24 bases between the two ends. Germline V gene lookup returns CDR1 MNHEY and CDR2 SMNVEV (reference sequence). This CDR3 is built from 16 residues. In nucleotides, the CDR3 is TGTGCCAGCAGTCCCTTTAGCAGGGTGGTGCGAGGGACGCAGTATTTT. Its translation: CASSPFSRVVRGTQYF.

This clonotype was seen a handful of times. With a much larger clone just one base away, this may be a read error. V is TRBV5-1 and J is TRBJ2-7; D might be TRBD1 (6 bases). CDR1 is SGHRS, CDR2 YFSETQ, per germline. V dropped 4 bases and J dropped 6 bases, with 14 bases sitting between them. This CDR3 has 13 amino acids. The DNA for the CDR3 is TGCGCCAGCAGCCTTGGACAGTGTCCCGAGCAGTACTTC. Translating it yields CASSLGQCPEQYF.

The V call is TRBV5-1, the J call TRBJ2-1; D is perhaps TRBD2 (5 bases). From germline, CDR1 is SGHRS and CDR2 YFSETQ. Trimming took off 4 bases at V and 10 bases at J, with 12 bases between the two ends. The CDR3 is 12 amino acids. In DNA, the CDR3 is TGCGCCAGCAGCAAGGGAGTTGGGGAGCAGTTCTTC. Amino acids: CASSKGVGEQFF.

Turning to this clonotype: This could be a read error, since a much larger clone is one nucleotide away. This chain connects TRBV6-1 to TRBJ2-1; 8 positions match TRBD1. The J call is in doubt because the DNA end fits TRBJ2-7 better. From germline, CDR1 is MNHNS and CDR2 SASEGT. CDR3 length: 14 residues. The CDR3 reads CASSEQGAYNEQYF. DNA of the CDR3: TGTGCCAGCAGTGAACAGGGGGCCTACAATGAGCAGTACTTC.

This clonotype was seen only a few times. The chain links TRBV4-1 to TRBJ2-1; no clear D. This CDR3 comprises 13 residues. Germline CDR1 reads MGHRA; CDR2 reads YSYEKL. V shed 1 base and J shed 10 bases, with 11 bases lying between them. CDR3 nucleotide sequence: TGCGCCAGCAGCCAAGTTGGGGTATGGGAGCAGTTCTTC. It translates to CASSQVGVWEQFF.

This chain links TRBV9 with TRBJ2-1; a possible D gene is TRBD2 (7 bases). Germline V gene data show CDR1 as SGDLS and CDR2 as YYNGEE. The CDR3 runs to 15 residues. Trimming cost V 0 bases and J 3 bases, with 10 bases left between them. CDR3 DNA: TGTGCCAGCAGCGTAGCCGGGGGGCACTACAATGAGCAGTTCTTC. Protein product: CASSVAGGHYNEQFF.

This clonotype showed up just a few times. DNA for the CDR3: TGTGCCGGGGGGACAGGGCTCCCTGTTTACGAGCAGTACTTC. It is translated as CAGGTGLPVYEQYF. The genes are TRBV7-9 and TRBJ2-7; TRBD1 aligns across 9 bases. The CDR3 extends over 14 amino acids. CDR1 SEHNR and CDR2 FQNEAQ come from the germline V gene (reference sequence). V trimming: 11 bases; J trimming: 4 bases; junction bases outside the gene matches: 12.

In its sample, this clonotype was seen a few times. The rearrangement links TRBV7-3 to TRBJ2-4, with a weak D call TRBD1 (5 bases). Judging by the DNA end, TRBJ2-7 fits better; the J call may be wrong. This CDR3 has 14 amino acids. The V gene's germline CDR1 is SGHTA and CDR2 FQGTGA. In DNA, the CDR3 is TGTGCCAGCAGCTTAAGTCAGGGCGACACCGAGCAGTACTTC. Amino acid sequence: CASSLSQGDTEQYF.